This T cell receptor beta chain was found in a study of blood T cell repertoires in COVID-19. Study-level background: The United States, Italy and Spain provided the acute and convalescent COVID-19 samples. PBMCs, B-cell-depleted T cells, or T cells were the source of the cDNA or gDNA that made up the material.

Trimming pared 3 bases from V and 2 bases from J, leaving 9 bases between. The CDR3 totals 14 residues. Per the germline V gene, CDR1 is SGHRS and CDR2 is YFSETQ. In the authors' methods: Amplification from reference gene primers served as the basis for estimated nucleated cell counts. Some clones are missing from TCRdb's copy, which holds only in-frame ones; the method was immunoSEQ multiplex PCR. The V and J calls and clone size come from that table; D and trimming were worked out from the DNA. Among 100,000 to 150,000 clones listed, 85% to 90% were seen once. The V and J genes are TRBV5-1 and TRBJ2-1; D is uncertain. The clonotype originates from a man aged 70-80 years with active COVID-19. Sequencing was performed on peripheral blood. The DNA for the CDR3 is TGCGCCAGCAGCTCAGGCTCAACCTACAATGAGCAGTTCTTC. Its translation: CASSSGSTYNEQFF.